These 3 T cell receptor beta chains originate from one sample sequenced in a study of CD8 T cells in ankylosing spondylitis. TCRdb processed the 5' RACE reads anew with MiXCR; each CDR3 protein has one entry. The table records roughly 170,000 distinct CDR3 sequences, 9.8% of them present only once. The material sequenced was blood, either unsorted or a sorted T cell fraction (not recorded which). The source is a female donor with ankylosing spondylitis or in good health (not recorded which).

This clonotype was recorded at least ten times. Here the CDR3 DNA reads TGTGCCAGCAGCTTGGGAGGCAACGTAATCAAACCCCAGCATTTT. This translates into CASSLGGNVIKPQHF. The V gene is TRBV5-6, the J gene TRBJ1-5; D is unresolved. This CDR3 has 15 residues. The ends were cut back, 0 bases at V and 10 bases at J, with 17 bases in the middle. CDR1 and CDR2 from the germline V gene are SGHDT and YYEEEE.

In this sample, this clonotype turned up a few times. The chain couples TRBV5-6 to TRBJ2-7; D call uncertain. Germline CDR1 reads SGHDT; CDR2 reads YYEEEE. Trimming took off 2 bases at V and 0 bases at J, with 9 bases between the two ends. The CDR3 extends over 14 amino acids. CDR3 residues: CASSLGGYSYEQYF. The CDR3 DNA reads as TGTGCCAGCAGCTTAGGCGGTTACTCCTACGAGCAGTACTTC.

Only a few counts were recorded for this clonotype. This chain links TRBV6-5 with TRBJ2-3, with unresolved D. Germline V gene data show CDR1 as MNHEY and CDR2 as SVGAGI. This CDR3 region has 13 residues. Trimming cost V 2 bases and J 4 bases, with 7 bases left between them. In DNA, the CDR3 is TGTGCCAGCAGTTACGGTTGGGCAGATACGCAGTATTTT. Protein: CASSYGWADTQYF.